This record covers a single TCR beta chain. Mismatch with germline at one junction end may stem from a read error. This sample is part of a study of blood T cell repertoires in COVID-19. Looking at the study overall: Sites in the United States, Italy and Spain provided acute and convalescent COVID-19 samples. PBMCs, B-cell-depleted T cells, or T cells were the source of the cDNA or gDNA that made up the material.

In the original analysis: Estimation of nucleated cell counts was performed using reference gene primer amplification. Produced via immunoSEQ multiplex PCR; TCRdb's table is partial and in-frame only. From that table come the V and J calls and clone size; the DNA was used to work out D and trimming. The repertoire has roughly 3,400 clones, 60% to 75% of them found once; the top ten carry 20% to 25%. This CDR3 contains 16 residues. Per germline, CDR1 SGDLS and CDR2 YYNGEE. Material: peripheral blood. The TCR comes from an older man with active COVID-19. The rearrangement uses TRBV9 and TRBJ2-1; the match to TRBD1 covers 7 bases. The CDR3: CASSHRGNLSDNEQFF. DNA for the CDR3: TGTGCCAGCAGTCACAGGGGAAACCTCTCCGACAATGAGCAGTTCTTC.